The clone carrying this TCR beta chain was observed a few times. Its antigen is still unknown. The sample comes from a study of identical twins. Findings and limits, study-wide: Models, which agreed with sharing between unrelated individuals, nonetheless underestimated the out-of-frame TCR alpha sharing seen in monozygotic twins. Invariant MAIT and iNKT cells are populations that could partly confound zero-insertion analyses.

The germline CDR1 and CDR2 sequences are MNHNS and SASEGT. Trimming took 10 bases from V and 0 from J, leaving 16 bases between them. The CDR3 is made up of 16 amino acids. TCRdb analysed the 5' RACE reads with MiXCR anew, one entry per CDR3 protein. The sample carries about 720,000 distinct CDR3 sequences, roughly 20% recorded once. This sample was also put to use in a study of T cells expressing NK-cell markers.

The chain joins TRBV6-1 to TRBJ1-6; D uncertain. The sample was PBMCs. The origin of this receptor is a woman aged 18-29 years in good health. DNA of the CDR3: TGTGCCACCGGGAGGGTCCTAAGCTCCTATAATTCACCCCTCCACTTT. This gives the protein CATGRVLSSYNSPLHF.